What follows are 29 T cell receptor beta chains derived from one specimen sequenced in a study of blood T cell repertoires in COVID-19. Measured with immunoSEQ multiplex PCR; TCRdb has only the in-frame clones, and not every one. Of over 150,000 clones detected, approximately 88% appear once; the ten largest clones hold roughly a tenth. The sample comprised peripheral blood. The receptors were sampled from a woman of 80 years or more with active or convalescent COVID-19.

The chain joins TRBV9 to TRBJ2-2; TRBD2 aligns across 7 bases. Germline CDR1 SGDLS, CDR2 YYNGEE. The CDR3 loop spans 17 amino acids. V shed 0 bases and J 2 bases; nucleotides not matched to a gene: 7. The CDR3 nucleotides are TGTGCCAGCAGCGTAGGGCCAAGCGGGGTTAACACCGGGGAGCTGTTTTTT. Amino acids: CASSVGPSGVNTGELFF.

The rearrangement links TRBV11-2 to TRBJ2-7; D possibly corresponds to TRBD1 (5 bases). The CDR3 spans 14 residues. V dropped 0 bases and J dropped 1 base, with 7 bases sitting between them. Germline CDR1 reads SGHAT; CDR2 reads FQNNGV. The CDR3 region has the DNA TGTGCCAGCAGCTTAGATCGGACATCCTACGAGCAGTACTTC. The encoded protein is CASSLDRTSYEQYF.

This clone was counted only a few times. J is TRBJ1-1 and V is TRBV2; 7 bases align to TRBD1. The CDR3 runs to 14 residues. Germline lookup yields CDR1 SNHLY and CDR2 FYNNEI. V lost 7 bases to trimming and J lost 0 bases; unmatched junction nucleotides: 5. As DNA, the CDR3 is TGTGCCAGCACTGGGACAGCCATGAACACTGAAGCTTTCTTT. This sequence encodes CASTGTAMNTEAFF.

The chain combines TRBV29-1 with TRBJ2-5; D possibly corresponds to TRBD1 (5 bases). CDR1 and CDR2 from the germline V gene are SQVTM and ANQGSEA. Between the trimmed V and J ends, which lost 4 bases and 1 base, there was a span of 13 bases. The CDR3 covers 14 residues. The DNA of the CDR3 is TGCAGCGTTGGACAGAGGAGTGGCCAAGAGACCCAGTACTTC. As protein: CSVGQRSGQETQYF.

The chain recombines TRBV18 with TRBJ1-2; 7 bases fit TRBD1. The ends lost 3 bases at V and 5 bases at J; junction bases unmatched: 6. Germline V gene lookup returns CDR1 KGHSH and CDR2 LQKENI. The CDR3 totals 14 residues. The chain's CDR3 is CASSPPLTGYGYTF. The CDR3 region has the DNA TGTGCCAGCTCACCGCCCCTGACAGGGTATGGCTACACCTTC. Variable domain in full (rest from reference TRBV18 and TRBJ1-2): NAGVMQNPRHLVRRRGQEARLRCSPMKGHSHVYWYRQLPEEGLKFMVYLQKENIIDESGMPKERFSAEFPKEGPSILRIQQVVRGDSAAYFCASSPPLTGYGYTFGSGTRLTVV.

The chain has TRBV2 and TRBJ1-2; a possible D gene is TRBD1 (5 bases). The CDR3 runs to 14 residues. Germline V gene lookup returns CDR1 SNHLY and CDR2 FYNNEI. V lost 7 bases, J lost 0 bases, and 12 bases lay in between. The CDR3 loop is CASTRDGPNYGYTF. The CDR3 nucleotides are TGTGCCAGCACGCGGGACGGACCTAACTATGGCTACACCTTC.

The gene calls are TRBV11-3 and TRBJ2-6; 7 bases map to TRBD1. Germline V gene lookup returns CDR1 SGHNT and CDR2 YENEEA. The CDR3 sequence is 15 residues long. After removal of 5 bases from V and 2 bases from J, the junction contained 3 bases not matched to a gene. The CDR3 DNA reads as TGTGCCAGCAGCCCAGGGGGTACTGGGGCCAACGTCCTGACTTTC. Translated: CASSPGGTGANVLTF.

The chain recombines TRBV10-2 with TRBJ2-1, with 9 bases fitting TRBD2. In germline, CDR1 is WSHSY, CDR2 SAAADI. CDR3 length: 15 residues. With V trimmed by 3 bases and J by 5 bases, 5 bases remained unmatched. The CDR3 here is CASSDGLAGNNEQFF. Written as DNA, the CDR3 is TGCGCCAGCAGTGATGGGCTAGCGGGGAACAATGAGCAGTTCTTC.

Here the CDR3 reads CASSYRDNYGYTF. The CDR3 bases are TGTGCCAGCAGTTACCGGGATAACTATGGCTACACCTTC. V usage is TRBV6-5 and J usage is TRBJ1-2; D is ambiguous. CDR3 length: 13 amino acids. Germline V gene data show CDR1 as MNHEY and CDR2 as SVGAGI. Trimming stripped 2 bases from V and 1 base from J, with 5 bases between.

This sequence joins TRBV19 and TRBJ1-1; tentatively, D is TRBD1 (5 bases). The germline V gene encodes CDR1 LNHDA and CDR2 SQIVND (reference sequence). There are 15 residues in the CDR3. V lost 5 bases to trimming and J lost 0 bases, with 13 bases between them. In DNA, the CDR3 is TGTGCCAGTAGTGGTGGGGCAAGGGTGAACACTGAAGCTTTCTTT. It translates to CASSGGARVNTEAFF.

CDR3 nucleotide sequence: TGTGCCAGCAGCCAGGGGGCAAACTATGGCTACACCTTC. Its translation: CASSQGANYGYTF. This chain links TRBV7-8 with TRBJ1-2; TRBD1 aligns across 8 bases. The CDR3 length is 13 residues. V was pared by 5 bases and J by 2 bases, with 1 base of the junction left unmatched. From germline, CDR1 is SGHVS and CDR2 FQNEAQ.

The V gene is TRBV19, the J gene TRBJ1-2, with D possibly being TRBD1 (6 bases). The CDR3 is made up of 14 amino acids. The germline V gene has CDR1 LNHDA and CDR2 SQIVND (reference sequence). The V and J ends lost 4 bases and 5 bases respectively, with 14 bases between them. As DNA, the CDR3 is TGTGCCAGTAGTACACCCGGACAGATTTATGGCTACACCTTC. Amino acid sequence: CASSTPGQIYGYTF.

The chain joins TRBV3-1 (or the pseudogene TRBV3-2) to TRBJ2-7, with D possibly being TRBD1 (6 bases). This CDR3 contains 13 residues. V was trimmed by 2 bases and J by 3 bases, leaving 8 bases between them. Germline CDR1 is LGHDT and CDR2 is YNNKEL (reference sequence). The CDR3 DNA reads as TGTGCCAGCAGCCAACGAGGGGGCTACGAGCAGTACTTC. The encoded protein is CASSQRGGYEQYF.

The chain is built from TRBV7-6 and TRBJ1-5; no definite D call. The ends were cut back, 1 base at V and 0 bases at J, with 7 bases in the middle. The CDR3 totals 15 residues. CDR1 and CDR2 (germline): SGHVS, FNYEAQ. CDR3 sequence (DNA): TGTGCCAGCAGCTTAGAGCCCAATAGCAATCAGCCCCAGCATTTT. As protein: CASSLEPNSNQPQHF. Based on the CDR3 plus reference TRBV7-6 and TRBJ1-5, the full variable domain is GAGVSQSPRYKVTKRGQDVALRCDPISGHVSLYWYRQALGQGPEFLTYFNYEAQQDKSGLPNDRFSAERPEGSISTLTIQRTEQRDSAMYRCASSLEPNSNQPQHFGDGTRLSIL.

The CDR3 spells CASSQSNLDRATYQPQHF. In nucleotides, the CDR3 is TGCGCCAGCAGTCAATCGAATCTGGACAGGGCCACTTATCAGCCCCAGCATTTT. The chain carries TRBV23-1 and TRBJ1-5, with 8 bases identical to TRBD1. TRBV23-1 is given ORF status, its function remaining uncertain. The CDR3 spans 18 residues. V lost 0 bases to trimming and J lost 5 bases; unmatched junction nucleotides: 12.

The chain links TRBV5-6 to TRBJ2-1; 9 nucleotides match TRBD1. V dropped 3 bases and J dropped 2; count of bases not matched to a gene: 3. The CDR3 length is 15 residues. Per germline, CDR1 SGHDT and CDR2 YYEEEE. The DNA for the CDR3 is TGTGCCAGCAGCTGGGGACAGGGACCCTACAATGAGCAGTTCTTC. Encoded protein: CASSWGQGPYNEQFF.

The genes are TRBV21-1 and TRBJ1-4; TRBD1 was called by the table and not checked on the DNA. TRBV21-1 is annotated as a pseudogene. The CDR3 runs to 16 residues. This chain's CDR3 is CASSNDRGRDVEKLFF. The CDR3 coding sequence is TGTGCCAGCAGCAATGACAGGGGGCGTGATGTTGAAAAACTGTTTTTT.

This chain connects TRBV4-2 to TRBJ1-1, with a tentative D call TRBD1 (6 bases). Trimming cost V 6 bases and J 0 bases, with 17 bases left between them. Germline V gives CDR1 LGHNA, CDR2 YNFKEQ. The CDR3 extends over 16 amino acids. CDR3 in DNA: TGTGCCAGCAGGGGGGCGGCAGATTCTATGAACACTGAAGCTTTCTTT. The encoded protein is CASRGAADSMNTEAFF.

The CDR3 here is CASSLEQMNTEAFF. As DNA, the CDR3 is TGCGCCAGCAGCTTGGAACAGATGAACACTGAAGCTTTCTTT. The chain carries TRBV5-1 and TRBJ1-1, with D uncertain. Germline V CDR1 and CDR2: SGHRS, YFSETQ. There are 14 residues in the CDR3. Trimming pared 0 bases from V and 0 bases from J, leaving 6 bases between.

The genes are TRBV11-2 and TRBJ1-1, with 10 bases fitting TRBD1. This CDR3 is built from 15 residues. J was trimmed by 5 bases and V by 5 bases; bases with no gene match: 8. Germline lookup yields CDR1 SGHAT and CDR2 FQNNGV. CDR3 nucleotides: TGTGCCAGCAGCGTGGGACAGGGGAGAGGAACTGAAGCTTTCTTT. Translation gives CASSVGQGRGTEAFF.

A word on this clone: The junction does not match germline at one end; this may be a read error. CDR3: CASRLGTSGDTDTQYF. DNA for the CDR3: TGCGCCAGCAGATTGGGGACTAGCGGGGACACAGATACGCAGTATTTT. This chain links TRBV5-1 with TRBJ2-3, with 13 bases matching TRBD2. This CDR3 region has 16 residues. Germline loops: CDR1 SGHRS, CDR2 YFSETQ.

A single count supports this clone. The V gene is TRBV6-4, the J gene TRBJ2-3; TRBD2 matches 10 bases. The V segment lost 5 bases and the J segment 5 bases; nucleotides outside the gene matches: 7. Per germline, CDR1 MRHNA and CDR2 SNTAGT. The CDR3 length is 15 residues. The CDR3 bases are TGTGCCAGCAGTCCTCAGCGGGGGGGGTTAGATACGCAGTATTTT. This translates into CASSPQRGGLDTQYF.

A note on this clone: This same CDR3 is encoded by further DNA sequences in the sample. The J gene is TRBJ1-1, the V gene TRBV29-1; D is unresolved. V shed 5 bases and J shed 2 bases, with 6 bases lying between them. Germline V lookup: CDR1 SQVTM, CDR2 ANQGSEA. This CDR3 spans 11 amino acids. The DNA for the CDR3 is TGCAGCGTTAGAGGAAACACTGAAGCTTTCTTT. Encoded protein: CSVRGNTEAFF.

This chain connects TRBV19 to TRBJ1-1; 7 bases are shared with TRBD1. The germline V gene has CDR1 LNHDA and CDR2 SQIVND (reference sequence). The V segment lost 1 base and the J segment 4 bases; nucleotides outside the gene matches: 6. The CDR3 extends over 15 amino acids. The CDR3 sequence is CASSIVDRVTTEAFF. CDR3 in DNA: TGTGCCAGTAGTATAGTTGACAGGGTAACCACTGAAGCTTTCTTT.

V and J are TRBV29-1 and TRBJ1-2, with D tentatively TRBD1 (5 bases). This CDR3 region has 11 residues. Trimming cost V 7 bases and J 8 bases, with 14 bases left between them. The germline CDR1 and CDR2 sequences are SQVTM and ANQGSEA. This CDR3 reads CSAVGQEGYTF. The CDR3 nucleotides read TGCAGCGCCGTCGGACAAGAAGGCTACACCTTC.

This chain links TRBV5-1 with TRBJ2-7, with no clear D. CDR1 is SGHRS and CDR2 is YFSETQ in the germline V gene. CDR3 size: 14 residues. Trimming took 3 bases from V and 2 from J, leaving 12 bases between them. CDR3 sequence: CASSYEVPTYEQYF. CDR3 DNA sequence: TGCGCCAGCAGCTATGAGGTTCCCACCTACGAGCAGTACTTC.

The chain recombines TRBV9 with TRBJ1-6; 7 positions match TRBD1. After removal of 5 bases from V and 8 bases from J, the junction contained 7 bases not matched to a gene. The CDR3 length is 14 residues. In germline, CDR1 is SGDLS, CDR2 YYNGEE. The CDR3 nucleotides are TGTGCCAGCAGTGACAGACAGGGACATTCACCCCTCCACTTT. Its translation: CASSDRQGHSPLHF.

This clone was seen just once. The chain couples TRBV4-3 to TRBJ2-1, with TRBD1 as a possible D gene (5 bases). Germline V gene sequence: CDR1 LGHNA, CDR2 YSLEER. The CDR3 runs to 18 residues. Trimming left V 0 bases short and J 0 bases short, with 15 bases between. This CDR3 is CASSQDGAQGFSYNEQFF. CDR3 nucleotides: TGCGCCAGCAGCCAAGATGGGGCGCAGGGCTTCTCCTACAATGAGCAGTTCTTC.

This chain uses TRBV12-5 with TRBJ2-2; 7 positions match TRBD1. The V and J ends lost 4 bases and 5 bases, in that order; junction bases with no gene match: 13. The CDR3 is made up of 17 amino acids. Germline V gene data show CDR1 as LGHNT and CDR2 as FRNRAP. The DNA of the CDR3 is TGTGCTAGTGGTTCCACTACCTGGGGACAGCCTACCGGGGAGCTGTTTTTT. As protein: CASGSTTWGQPTGELFF.